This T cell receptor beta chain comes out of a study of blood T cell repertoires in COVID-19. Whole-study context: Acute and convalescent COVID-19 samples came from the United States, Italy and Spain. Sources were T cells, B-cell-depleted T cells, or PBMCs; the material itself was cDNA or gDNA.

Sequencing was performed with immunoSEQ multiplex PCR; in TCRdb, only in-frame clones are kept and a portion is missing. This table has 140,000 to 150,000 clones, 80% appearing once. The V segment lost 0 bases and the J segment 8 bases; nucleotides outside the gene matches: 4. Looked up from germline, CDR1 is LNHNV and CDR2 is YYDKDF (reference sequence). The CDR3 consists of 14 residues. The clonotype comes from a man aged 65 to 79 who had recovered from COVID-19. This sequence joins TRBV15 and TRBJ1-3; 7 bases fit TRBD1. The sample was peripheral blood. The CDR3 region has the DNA TGTGCCACCAGCAGAGATCGACAGGGAGACACCATATATTTT. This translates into CATSRDRQGDTIYF.